Presented here are 10 T cell receptor beta chains from one specimen sequenced in a study of CD8+ T cells in alopecia areata. The treatment: oral pan-JAK inhibitor, 5-10 mg twice daily. As the sequencing template, cDNA was produced by extracting RNA and reverse transcribing it. Sequencing was performed with immunoSEQ multiplex PCR; in TCRdb, only in-frame clones are kept and a portion is missing. In the table there are approximately 210,000 clones, around 60% of which are singletons. The sequenced sample was CD4+ T cells sorted from blood, obtained at week 4, from a patient treated with tofacitinib. These receptors all come from a human donor with alopecia areata.

This clone appeared a single time. This rearrangement joins TRBV29-1 to TRBJ2-4, with D maybe TRBD2 (6 bases). CDR1 and CDR2 (germline): SQVTM, ANQGSEA. This CDR3 contains 13 residues. The germline V and J ends were trimmed by 4 bases and 2 bases, with 9 bases remaining between them. In DNA form, the CDR3 reads TGCAGCGTTGGCGGCGGGACCAAAAACATTCAGTACTTC. Residues: CSVGGGTKNIQYF.

The table lists this clone with a few counts. The chain joins TRBV5-6 to TRBJ1-6; D ambiguous. This CDR3 comprises 13 residues. The V end was cut by 5 bases, the J end by 10 bases, with 13 bases between. Per germline, CDR1 SGHDT and CDR2 YYEEEE. DNA for the CDR3: TGTGCCAGCAGTCGGGTTAGCAACTCACCCCTCCACTTT. Residues: CASSRVSNSPLHF.

V and J are TRBV5-6 and TRBJ1-4; a possible D gene is TRBD1 (6 bases). The CDR3 sequence is 15 residues long. The germline V gene has CDR1 SGHDT and CDR2 YYEEEE. The germline V and J ends were trimmed by 3 bases and 10 bases, with 19 bases remaining between them. In nucleotides, the CDR3 is TGTGCCAGCAGCTGGGGGCCCTCAAAAAGTGGAAAACTGTTTTTT. Translated, it gives CASSWGPSKSGKLFF.

V and J are TRBV7-2 and TRBJ2-5; perhaps TRBD1 as D (6 bases). The V gene lost 0 bases and the J gene lost 5 bases, with 10 bases spanning the gap. There are 14 residues in the CDR3. Germline V lookup: CDR1 SGHTA, CDR2 FQGNSA. CDR3: CASSLATGRETQYF. The DNA for the CDR3 is TGTGCCAGCAGCTTAGCTACAGGGCGGGAGACCCAGTACTTC. Filled out from reference TRBV7-2 and TRBJ2-5, the complete variable domain reads GAGVSQSPSNKVTEKGKDVELRCDPISGHTALYWYRQSLGQGLEFLIYFQGNSAPDKSGLPSDRFSAERTGGSVSTLTIQRTQQEDSAVYLCASSLATGRETQYFGPGTRLLVL.

V gene TRBV4-2 combines with J gene TRBJ1-1, with TRBD1 matching over 7 bases. With 4 bases clipped from V and 1 base from J, the junction kept 6 bases outside the gene matches. The CDR3 runs 15 residues. Germline-derived CDR1 and CDR2 are LGHNA and YNFKEQ. The CDR3 sequence: CASSRIGTANTEAFF. DNA for the CDR3: TGTGCCAGCAGCCGGATAGGGACAGCGAACACTGAAGCTTTCTTT.

There are a few counts of this clone. This chain connects TRBV30 to TRBJ2-5; TRBD1 is a possible D gene (5 bases). The better agreement between TRBJ2-7 and the DNA end casts doubt on the J call. CDR1 is GTSNPN and CDR2 is SVGIG in the germline V gene (reference sequence). The CDR3 consists of 13 residues. The CDR3 protein is CAWTFWLGREQYF. The CDR3 region has the DNA TGTGCCTGGACGTTTTGGTTGGGGCGCGAGCAGTACTTC.

This clone has a handful of counts. V gene TRBV25-1 combines with J gene TRBJ1-6, with D perhaps TRBD1 (5 bases). V gave up 3 bases and J gave up 15 bases, with 9 bases separating them. Germline loops: CDR1 MGHDK, CDR2 SYGVNS. CDR3 length: 11 amino acids. The CDR3 DNA reads TGTGCCAGCAGTGACTGGGGGGTCCTCCACTTT. It encodes CASSDWGVLHF.

This clone appeared a few times. CDR3 in DNA: TGTGCCAGCAGTGAAGCGTGGGGGTCCGGCGGCTACACCTTC. Amino acid sequence: CASSEAWGSGGYTF. This chain links TRBV2 with TRBJ1-2; TRBD1 is a possible D gene (5 bases). CDR1 and CDR2 from the germline V gene are SNHLY and FYNNEI. V was clipped by 0 bases and J by 8 bases, with 13 bases between them. This CDR3 has 14 residues.

The chain carries TRBV7-2 and TRBJ2-7, with 8 bases lining up with TRBD2. The V segment lost 3 bases and the J segment 2 bases; nucleotides outside the gene matches: 6. Germline V gene lookup returns CDR1 SGHTA and CDR2 FQGNSA. The CDR3 extends over 15 amino acids. CDR3 sequence reads: CASSFQSLAAYEQYF. CDR3 nucleotide sequence: TGTGCCAGCAGCTTCCAGTCACTAGCGGCCTACGAGCAGTACTTC.

The chain is built from TRBV28 and TRBJ1-5, with D perhaps matching TRBD1 (5 bases). V was pared by 6 bases and J by 3 bases, with 15 bases between. This CDR3 spans 15 amino acids. The germline V gene encodes CDR1 MDHEN and CDR2 SYDVKM. CDR3 in amino acids: CASSPPSGHNQPQHF. The DNA for the CDR3 is TGTGCCAGCAGCCCCCCCAGCGGACACAATCAGCCCCAGCATTTT.